This T cell receptor beta chain emerged from a study of T cell responses to AZD1222 COVID-19 vaccine. The CDR3 contains 16 residues. The ends lost 0 bases at V and 5 bases at J; junction bases unmatched: 7. CDR1 is MNHNY and CDR2 is SVGAGI in the germline V gene (reference sequence). Using immunoSEQ multiplex PCR, the repertoire was profiled, and TCRdb retains in-frame clones only, with some absent. The data hold approximately 140,000 clones, with 85% to 95% observed a single time. The rearrangement uses TRBV6-6 and TRBJ2-5; 9 nucleotides agree with TRBD2. The specimen was peripheral blood, collected on day 0 of MenACWY control vaccination. The clonotype was recovered from an adult in good health. The CDR3 DNA sequence: TGTGCCAGCAGTTACTCTGGCGGGGGGGCAGGTGAGACCCAGTACTTC. Protein sequence: CASSYSGGGAGETQYF.